The next 5 T cell receptor beta chains were all read from a single sample in a study of T cells in Graves' hyperthyroidism and ophthalmopathy. RNA transcripts provided the source from which TCR beta CDR3 regions were amplified. First-round RT-PCR targeting the TCR CDR3 was performed with the HTBI primer set. MiXCR, applied by TCRdb to the multiplex PCR reads, yields one record per CDR3 protein. The top ten clones hold roughly 15% of a sample with roughly 530,000 distinct CDR3 sequences, about a sixth of them seen once. Sequencing was done on a sample of blood. The receptors come from a woman under 30 with Graves' ophthalmopathy.

This clonotype has a handful of counts. The chain employs TRBV2 and TRBJ2-1; D is uncertain. The CDR3 has 15 residues. Germline V gene data show CDR1 as SNHLY and CDR2 as FYNNEI. The V and J ends lost 1 base and 2 bases respectively, with 9 bases between them. CDR3 amino acids: CASSEGRPAYNEQFF. CDR3 nucleotide sequence: TGTGCCAGCAGTGAAGGGCGCCCCGCCTACAATGAGCAGTTCTTC.

This clonotype has at least ten counts. The chain recombines TRBV28 with TRBJ2-1; TRBD2 matches 8 bases. The length of the CDR3 is 16 residues. V was pared by 8 bases and J by 2 bases, with 11 bases of the junction left unmatched. CDR1 and CDR2 (germline): MDHEN, SYDVKM. The CDR3 here is CASRGASGFAYNEQFF. Here the CDR3 DNA reads TGTGCCAGCCGAGGGGCTAGCGGGTTTGCCTACAATGAGCAGTTCTTC.

This clonotype was detected ten times or more. The chain carries TRBV27 and TRBJ2-7; 8 bases match TRBD1. V dropped 2 bases and J dropped 5; count of bases not matched to a gene: 14. Germline V CDR1 and CDR2: MNHEY, SMNVEV (reference sequence). This CDR3 region has 17 residues. The CDR3 nucleotides are TGTGCCAGCAGTTTACTATCCCCGACAGGGGTGATCCACGAGCAGTACTTC. Its protein product is CASSLLSPTGVIHEQYF.

As to this clonotype: One end of the junction fails to match germline, which may point to a read error. The rearrangement uses TRBV5-5 and TRBJ1-6; a possible D gene is TRBD1 (5 bases). The germline V gene encodes CDR1 SGHKS and CDR2 YYEKEE (reference sequence). This CDR3 comprises 16 residues. The CDR3 loop is CASSEAGTPSNSPLHF. In DNA form, the CDR3 reads TGCGCCAGCAGTGAAGCCGGGACTCCTTCTAATTCACCCCTCCACTTT.

About this clonotype itself: A much bigger clone sits one base away, suggesting this may be a read error. This sequence joins TRBV10-3 and TRBJ1-4, with D unresolved. The CDR3 length is 15 residues. V was clipped by 4 bases and J by 3 bases, with 12 bases between them. Germline CDR1 ENHRY, CDR2 SYGVKD. The CDR3 spells CAISASYRSNEKLFF. The DNA of the CDR3 is TGTGCCATCAGTGCATCCTACCGGTCTAATGAAAAACTGTTTTTT.